This entry lists 7 T cell receptor beta chains sequenced from one sample in a study of tumour-infiltrating T cells in Burkitt lymphoma. Sequenced by immunoSEQ multiplex PCR; TCRdb stores in-frame clones only, minus some. Among several thousand clones listed, 85% to 90% were seen once. Sequenced sample: tumor tissue. Receptors were obtained from a human donor with Burkitt lymphoma.

J is TRBJ2-7 and V is TRBV6-6; 8 nucleotides align to TRBD2. The CDR3 covers 15 residues. V gave up 0 bases and J gave up 5 bases; unmatched junction bases: 6. CDR1 is MNHNY and CDR2 is SVGAGI in the germline V gene (reference sequence). CDR3 coding DNA: TGTGCCAGCAGTTACTCGGGGACTAGAGGCGACGAGCAGTACTTC. Encoded protein: CASSYSGTRGDEQYF.

In its sample, this clone was seen once. V and J are TRBV29-1 and TRBJ2-1; 11 bases match TRBD2. The CDR3 length is 14 residues. The junction had 2 bases not matched to a gene; V was cut back by 4 bases and J by 3 bases. Germline assignment: CDR1 SQVTM and CDR2 ANQGSEA. Here the CDR3 DNA reads TGCAGCGTTGGGACTAGCGGGCTCTACAATGAGCAGTTCTTC. Translating gives CSVGTSGLYNEQFF.

This chain links TRBV7-2 with TRBJ2-3; 12 positions agree with TRBD2. Looked up from germline, CDR1 is SGHTA and CDR2 is FQGNSA. After removal of 5 bases from V and 6 bases from J, the junction contained 6 bases not matched to a gene. The CDR3 loop spans 15 amino acids. The CDR3 is CASSTTSGGVDTQYF. CDR3 in DNA: TGTGCCAGCAGCACGACTAGCGGGGGAGTTGATACGCAGTATTTT. The whole variable domain, remainder taken from reference TRBV7-2 and TRBJ2-3, is GAGVSQSPSNKVTEKGKDVELRCDPISGHTALYWYRQSLGQGLEFLIYFQGNSAPDKSGLPSDRFSAERTGGSVSTLTIQRTQQEDSAVYLCASSTTSGGVDTQYFGPGTRLTVL.

V and J are TRBV7-8 and TRBJ2-5; TRBD2 agrees at 8 bases. Trimming cost V 4 bases and J 5 bases; bases outside gene matches: 21. The CDR3 is made up of 19 amino acids. Per the germline V gene, CDR1 is SGHVS and CDR2 is FQNEAQ. CDR3 in DNA: TGTGCCAGCAGCTATAGAGGTTCTAGCGGGCTTAACGCAGGGGAGACCCAGTACTTC. Its protein is CASSYRGSSGLNAGETQYF.

The V and J genes are TRBV4-2 and TRBJ1-1, with unresolved D. Germline V gene lookup returns CDR1 LGHNA and CDR2 YNFKEQ. This CDR3 has 14 residues. V lost 0 bases and J lost 6, with 11 bases in between. The CDR3 coding sequence is TGTGCCAGCAGCCAAGAACGCGGGCGGCCTGAAGCTTTCTTT. It encodes CASSQERGRPEAFF.

The rearrangement joins TRBV5-4 to TRBJ2-1, with a weak D call TRBD2 (5 bases). The CDR3 extends over 14 amino acids. CDR1 and CDR2 from the germline V gene are SGHNT and YYREEE (reference sequence). With 3 bases removed from V and 6 bases from J, the gap between germline ends came to 13 bases. Written as DNA, the CDR3 is TGTGCCAGCAGCTACCCAGGAGGTCCCAATGAGCAGTTCTTC. Encoded protein: CASSYPGGPNEQFF.

This chain connects TRBV7-9 to TRBJ1-5, with D possibly being TRBD1 (6 bases). The V end was cut by 1 base, the J end by 4 bases, with 11 bases between. CDR1 and CDR2 (germline): SEHNR, FQNEAQ (reference sequence). The length of the CDR3 is 15 residues. CDR3: CASSLGGLLNQPQHF. As DNA, the CDR3 is TGTGCCAGCAGCTTAGGGGGGCTTTTAAATCAGCCCCAGCATTTT.